This is a list of T cell receptor beta chains from one sample in a study of T cell responses to AZD1222 COVID-19 vaccine. Generated by immunoSEQ multiplex PCR, the TCRdb table keeps only in-frame clones and is missing some. This sample yields about 110,000 clones, of which about nine tenths are seen a single time; about 5% belongs to the top ten. Sequencing was performed on peripheral blood, taken on day 0 of AZD1222 vaccination. These receptors were collected from an adult in good health. The CDR3 runs from the conserved cysteine through the conserved F or W. Each record gives: V gene, J gene, clone size, D gene, CDR3 DNA, CDR3 protein. The D gene is left open where the match is weak. Some rows mark clone size as missing; the rest say once, few, many or name a class of expanded clone.

TRBV29-1,TRBJ1-1,NA,NA,TGCAGCGCCCTGACTGGGGTGAACACTGAAGCTTTCTTT,CSALTGVNTEAFF
TRBV5-1,TRBJ2-6,NA,NA,TGCGCCAGCAGCTCCGGACGGCGGATCTCTGGGGCCAACGTCCTGACTTTC,CASSSGRRISGANVLTF
TRBV6-4,TRBJ1-1,few,NA,TGTGCCAGCACATTAAGGGGCGAGAACACTGAAGCTTTCTTT,CASTLRGENTEAFF
TRBV4-1,TRBJ1-3,once,NA,TGCGCCAGCAGCCAAGCAGCGGGGTTCTCTGGAAACACCATATATTTT,CASSQAAGFSGNTIYF
TRBV18,TRBJ2-2,NA,NA,TGTGCCAGCTCACCACAGAGGGACACCGGGGAGCTGTTTTTT,CASSPQRDTGELFF
TRBV5-1,TRBJ1-4,NA,NA,TGCGCCAGCAGCTTGGCCATAGGGGAAGGTGAAAAACTGTTTTTT,CASSLAIGEGEKLFF
TRBV21-1,TRBJ2-5,NA,NA,TGTGCCAGCAGCAAATCCCTTTCCAACAGCCAACGGAACCAAGAGACCCAGTACTTC,CASSKSLSNSQRNQETQYF
TRBV15,TRBJ2-1,NA,TRBD2,TGTGCCACCTCGCTAGCGGGGGGGCCTCGCAATGAGCAGTTCTTC,CATSLAGGPRNEQFF
TRBV13,TRBJ2-4,NA,TRBD2,TGTGCCAGCAGCCGATGGGTTGGCGGGAGGGGGAACATTCAGTACTTC,CASSRWVGGRGNIQYF
TRBV7-8,TRBJ2-5,NA,NA,TGTGCCAGCAGCTTAGGTCGATCCCAAGAGACCCAGTACTTC,CASSLGRSQETQYF
TRBV24-1,TRBJ1-2,once,TRBD1,TGTGCCACCAGTGATGGGACAGGGACGTCGAAGACCTTC,CATSDGTGTSKTF
TRBV19,TRBJ2-2,NA,NA,TGTGCCAGTAGAGTCCTGTACACCGGGGAGCTGTTTTTT,CASRVLYTGELFF
TRBV5-4,TRBJ2-3,NA,TRBD2,TGTGCCAGCAGTCAGCGGGAGGGCCGCACAGATACGCAGTATTTT,CASSQREGRTDTQYF
TRBV5-6,TRBJ1-1,NA,NA,TGTGCCAGCAGCTTGCCTTACGAGAACACTGAAGCTTTCTTT,CASSLPYENTEAFF
TRBV3-1/TRBV3-2,TRBJ1-1,NA,NA,TGTGCCAGCAGCCAAGATCTATTAACGGGCAGCCTAGCTTTCTTT,CASSQDLLTGSLAFF
TRBV20-1,TRBJ1-2,once,NA,TGCAGTGCCCTAAGACAGGCGAGCTACACCTTC,CSALRQASYTF
TRBV27,TRBJ2-5,NA,NA,TGTGCCAGCAGTCTTACATACCAAGAGACCCAGTACTTC,CASSLTYQETQYF
TRBV2,TRBJ2-2,NA,TRBD2,TGTGCCAGCAGTGAAGGGTCCAGCGGGGGATACACCGGGGAGCTGTTTTTT,CASSEGSSGGYTGELFF
TRBV19,TRBJ2-7,NA,NA,TGTGCCAGTAGTATAGGGGGGAGTGCGTCCTACGAGCAGTACTTC,CASSIGGSASYEQYF
TRBV6-5,TRBJ1-5,NA,NA,TGTGCCAGCAGGGACAGCGTCAATCAGCCCCAGCATTTT,CASRDSVNQPQHF
TRBV12-3/TRBV12-4,TRBJ1-2,NA,NA,TGTGCCAGCAGTCCGGACAGATACTATGGCTACACCTTC,CASSPDRYYGYTF
TRBV9,TRBJ2-3,NA,NA,TGTGCCAGCAGCCCCTTGGTGGGAAACTCAGATACGCAGTATTTT,CASSPLVGNSDTQYF